This T cell receptor (beta chain) derives from a study of T cells in Graves' hyperthyroidism and ophthalmopathy (dated by TCRdb to the late 2010s). About the investigation overall: Peripheral blood samples were taken at the time of initial diagnosis, prior to any treatment. In several Graves' hyperthyroidism patients, the study also compared T-cell repertoires from thyroid tissue with T-cell repertoires from blood. The 85 to 100 discovery patients were divided at random into training and test sets in a 7:3 ratio. The paper reports TCR Vbeta CDR3 sequencing of approximately 140 peripheral blood samples: 43 ophthalmopathy, approximately 74 hyperthyroidism and around 17 progressor patients. After blood sampling, hyperthyroidism patients were treated with methimazole at a starting dose of 30 mg daily, and ophthalmopathy patients were treated with high-dose intravenous methylprednisolone. Whether ophthalmopathy could be predicted prospectively was tested in an independent validation cohort made up of approximately 19 hyperthyroidism patients plus 17 patients who later progressed to ophthalmopathy. To identify distinguishing TCR V-J signatures, a discovery cohort of about a hundred patients was used, comprising 43 with Graves' ophthalmopathy and 57 with stable Graves' hyperthyroidism.

General findings and caveats noted by the study authors: In validation, the model predicted progression to ophthalmopathy a median of 6.5 months before onset, with over 60% sensitivity and around 76% specificity. In cross-validation, a model built on a 13 V-J signature told ophthalmopathy apart from stable hyperthyroidism with 85% to 90% sensitivity and roughly 82% specificity, and in testing the same model reached 80%/75%. Sample size was not statistically predetermined, and investigators were not blinded to group allocation. Most expanded thyroid clonotypes (frequency above 0.001) were also detected in blood, suggesting blood repertoires may reflect thyroid immune responses.

Stable Graves' hyperthyroidism was defined as the absence of progression to ophthalmopathy over 18 months of follow-up. Hyperthyroidism patients were aged 18 to 65 years and newly diagnosed, with disease duration of less than 2 months. Any patient with an uncontrolled infection, another autoimmune disease, pregnancy or lactation was excluded. Diagnoses relied on clinical symptoms, serum thyroxine and TRAb, thyroid ultrasound and orbital computed tomography. PBMCs were separated from 10 ml of fresh peripheral blood using Ficoll-Paque density gradient centrifugation. Trizol reagent was used to extract total RNA, and RNA quality was then checked on an Agilent 2100 Bioanalyzer. TCR beta CDR3 regions were amplified from RNA transcripts. A first-round RT-PCR of the TCR CDR3 used the HTBI primer set with the Qiagen OneStep RT-PCR kit. The libraries were constructed in a second round of multiplex PCR and then size-selected and purified. Paired-end sequencing of the libraries was performed with 100 bp reads on an Illumina HiSeq2000. Per the authors' processing: Raw data were processed with SOAPnuke, discarding reads with adapters, uncalled bases, mean Phred below 15, or no exact constant-primer or identifier match. High-quality paired reads were merged with COPE v1.2.5, and unique nucleotide sequences were defined as clonotypes. MiTCR v1.1 was used to align the clonotypes against IMGT TRBV, TRBD and TRBJ reference segments. The analysis was restricted to V-J combinations with a frequency above 0.0001, which together covered just over 98% of the repertoires. The TCS score was defined as F50 (clonal expansion) divided by E x V (chaos), with BLOSUM62-based TCRdist calculated between CDR3 peptides within each V-J. Welch's t-statistics and random forest reduced 500 to 650 V-J features to about 12, which were used in a naive Bayes classifier (R e1071). TCRdb's own reprocessing of the public reads used fastp at Q25 and MiXCR and kept productive beta chains. Rows with a matching CDR3 protein are joined into one entry that keeps the most common DNA and genes. None of the V and J calls come from the authors' own analysis; TCRdb made them. The table for this sample lists 550,000 to 800,000 distinct CDR3 sequences; 15% to 20% of them were counted only once. Of the sample, around 16% is held by the ten largest clones.

This clonotype occurred a few times. This clone's antigen is unknown. Base qualities are not at hand, and no much larger clone is one base apart. This TCR derives from a man aged 45-65 years with Graves' hyperthyroidism. The sequenced sample was blood.

For the CDR3, the sequence is CASSLAGQGANIQYF. The DNA is as follows: TGCGCCAGCAGCTTGGCGGGACAGGGGGCTAACATTCAGTACTTC. Recombination connected TRBV5-1 to TRBJ2-4; TRBD1 agrees with 12 junctional bases. V and J are trimmed by 0 bases and 7 bases, and the gene matches miss 2 bases of the junction. The CDR3 spans 15 residues, from the cysteine through the phenylalanine. Only the CDR3 part of the read is kept: 45 bases, read in frame from the first base. Looking up the germline V gene yields CDR1 SGHRS and CDR2 YFSETQ. The CDR3 plus the reference TRBV5-1 and TRBJ2-4 genes for the other parts give the full variable domain: KAGVTQTPRYLIKTRGQQVTLSCSPISGHRSVSWYQQTPGQGLQFLFEYFSETQRNKGNFPGRFSGRQFSNSRSEMNVSTLELGDSALYLCASSLAGQGANIQYFGAGTRLSVL.